This T cell receptor (beta chain) was profiled in a study of shared clonotypes between healthy human individuals. Study at large: CD8 memory received one plate per donor, CD8 naive two, CD4 memory three and CD4 naive three.

Trimming left V 0 bases short and J 0 bases short, with 6 bases between. The CDR3 covers 15 residues. Germline lookup yields CDR1 SGHRS and CDR2 YFSETQ. Splitting of CD4+ cells produced CD45RA+ naive and CD45RA-negative memory subsets. Template for every sorted-subset replicate PCR totaled approximately 0.2 ug DNA, some 30,000 T cell genomes. TCRdb's table, derived via immunoSEQ multiplex PCR, lists solely in-frame clones and lacks some. This sample carries over a million clones, approximately 97% of them seen once, and the ten largest clones take approximately 1%. The sequence derives from a man aged 30-40 years in good health. The V gene is TRBV5-1, the J gene TRBJ2-2; D remains unclear. Sequencing was carried out using naive CD4+ T cells sorted from blood. Indicated subset: CD45RA+ positively selected. This chain's CDR3 is CASSLGLPNTGELFF. CDR3 in DNA: TGCGCCAGCAGCTTGGGACTCCCGAACACCGGGGAGCTGTTTTTT.